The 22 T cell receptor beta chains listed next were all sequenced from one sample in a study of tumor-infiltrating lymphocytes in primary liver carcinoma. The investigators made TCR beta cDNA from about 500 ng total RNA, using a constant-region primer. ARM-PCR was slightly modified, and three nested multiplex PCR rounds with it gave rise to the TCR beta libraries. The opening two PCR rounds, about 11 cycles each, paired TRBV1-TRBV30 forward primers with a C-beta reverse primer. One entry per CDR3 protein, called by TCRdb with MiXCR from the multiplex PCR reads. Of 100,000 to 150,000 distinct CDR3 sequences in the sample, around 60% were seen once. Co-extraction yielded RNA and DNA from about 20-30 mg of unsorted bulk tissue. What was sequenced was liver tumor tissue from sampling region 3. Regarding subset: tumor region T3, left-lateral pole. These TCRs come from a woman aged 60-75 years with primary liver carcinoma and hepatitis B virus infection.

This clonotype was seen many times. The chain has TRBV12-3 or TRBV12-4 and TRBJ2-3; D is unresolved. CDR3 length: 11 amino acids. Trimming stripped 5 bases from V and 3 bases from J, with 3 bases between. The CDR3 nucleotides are TGTGCCAGCAGTAGAACAGATACGCAGTATTTT. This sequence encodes CASSRTDTQYF.

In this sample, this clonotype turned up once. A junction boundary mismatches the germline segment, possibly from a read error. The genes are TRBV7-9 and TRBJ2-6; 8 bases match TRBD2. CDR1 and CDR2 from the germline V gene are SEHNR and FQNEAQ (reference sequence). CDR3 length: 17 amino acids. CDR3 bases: TGTGCCAGCAGCTTACTAGCGGGCTACTCTGGGGCCAACTTCCTGACTTTC. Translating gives CASSLLAGYSGANFLTF.

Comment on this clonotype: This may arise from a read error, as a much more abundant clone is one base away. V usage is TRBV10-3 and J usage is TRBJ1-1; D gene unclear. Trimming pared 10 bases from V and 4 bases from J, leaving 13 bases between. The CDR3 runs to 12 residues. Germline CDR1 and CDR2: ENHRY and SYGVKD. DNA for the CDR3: TGTGCCACCACGGAGCTGGGCACTGAAGCTTTCTTT. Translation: CATTELGTEAFF.

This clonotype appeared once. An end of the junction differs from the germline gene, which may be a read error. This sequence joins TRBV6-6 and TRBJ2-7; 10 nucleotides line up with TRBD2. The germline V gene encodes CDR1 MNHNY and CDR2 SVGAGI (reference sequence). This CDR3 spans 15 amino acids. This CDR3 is CTSGNSGGSSYEQYF. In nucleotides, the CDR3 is TGTACCAGCGGAAATAGCGGGGGGAGCTCCTACGAACAGTACTTC.

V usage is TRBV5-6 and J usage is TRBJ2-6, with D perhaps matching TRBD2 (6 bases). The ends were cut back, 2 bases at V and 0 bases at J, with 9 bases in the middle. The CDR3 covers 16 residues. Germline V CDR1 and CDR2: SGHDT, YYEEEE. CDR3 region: CASSFSEGSGANVLTF. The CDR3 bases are TGTGCCAGCAGCTTTTCGGAGGGCTCTGGGGCCAACGTCCTGACTTTC.

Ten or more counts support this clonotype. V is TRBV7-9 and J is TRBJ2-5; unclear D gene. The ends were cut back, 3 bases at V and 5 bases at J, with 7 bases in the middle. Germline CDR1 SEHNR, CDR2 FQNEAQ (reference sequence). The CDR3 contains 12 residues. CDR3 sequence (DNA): TGTGCCAGCAGCTTGCCGTGGGAGACCCAGTACTTC. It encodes CASSLPWETQYF.

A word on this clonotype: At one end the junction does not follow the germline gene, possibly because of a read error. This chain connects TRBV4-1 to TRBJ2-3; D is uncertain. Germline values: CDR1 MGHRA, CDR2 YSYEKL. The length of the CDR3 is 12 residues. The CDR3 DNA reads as TGCGTCAGCAGTCAACACACAGATACGCAGTATTTT. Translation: CVSSQHTDTQYF.

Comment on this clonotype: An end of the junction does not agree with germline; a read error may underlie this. CDR3 DNA: TGTGCCACCAGTGATTACGGACAGGCCCTCCCCACTAACTATGGCCACACCTTC. Translated, it gives CATSDYGQALPTNYGHTF. The V call is TRBV24-1, the J call TRBJ1-2, with TRBD1 identical over 7 bases. Germline V gives CDR1 KGHDR, CDR2 SFDVKD. The length of the CDR3 is 18 residues.

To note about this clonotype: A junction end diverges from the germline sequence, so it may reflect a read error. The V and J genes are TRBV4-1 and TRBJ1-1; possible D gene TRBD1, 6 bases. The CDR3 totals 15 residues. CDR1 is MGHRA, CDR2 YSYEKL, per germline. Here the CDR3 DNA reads TGCGCCAGCAGGCAAGGGGGGCTGGGTCCCACTGAAGCTTTCTTT. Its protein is CASRQGGLGPTEAFF.

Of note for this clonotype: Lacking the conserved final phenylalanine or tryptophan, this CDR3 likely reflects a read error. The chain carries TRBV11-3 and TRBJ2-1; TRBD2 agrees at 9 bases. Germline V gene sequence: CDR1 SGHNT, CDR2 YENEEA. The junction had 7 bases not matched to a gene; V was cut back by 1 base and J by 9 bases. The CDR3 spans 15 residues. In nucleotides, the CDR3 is TGTGCCAGCAGCTTAGTAGGCGGGAGGGCGGGTGAGCAGTTCATA. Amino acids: CASSLVGGRAGEQFI.

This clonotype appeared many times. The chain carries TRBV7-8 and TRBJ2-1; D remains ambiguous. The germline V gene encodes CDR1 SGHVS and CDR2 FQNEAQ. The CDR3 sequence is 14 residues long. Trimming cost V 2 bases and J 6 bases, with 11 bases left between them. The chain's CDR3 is CASSLILGGNEQFF. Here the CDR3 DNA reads TGTGCCAGCAGCTTAATCCTGGGCGGCAATGAGCAGTTCTTC.

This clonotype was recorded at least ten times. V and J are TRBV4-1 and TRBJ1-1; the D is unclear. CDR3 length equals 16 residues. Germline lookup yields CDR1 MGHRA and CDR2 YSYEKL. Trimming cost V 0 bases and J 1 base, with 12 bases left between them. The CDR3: CASSQELTSSNTEAFF. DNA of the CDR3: TGCGCCAGCAGCCAAGAATTGACCTCCTCGAACACTGAAGCTTTCTTT.

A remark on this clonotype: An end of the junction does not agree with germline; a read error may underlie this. CDR3 loop: CTSSTPGGTSGDEQFF. The CDR3 DNA follows: TGTACCAGCAGTACCCCAGGAGGGACTAGCGGAGATGAGCAGTTCTTC. The gene calls are TRBV6-5 and TRBJ2-1, with 11 bases aligning to TRBD2. CDR3 length equals 16 residues. CDR1 and CDR2 (germline): MNHEY, SVGAGI.

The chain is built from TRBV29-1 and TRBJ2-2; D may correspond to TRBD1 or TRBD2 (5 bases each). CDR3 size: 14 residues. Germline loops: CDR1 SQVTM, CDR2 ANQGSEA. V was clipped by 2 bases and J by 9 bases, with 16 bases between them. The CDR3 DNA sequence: TGCAGCGTTGAATCGGGCACTGGGACCAGGGAGCTGTTTTTT. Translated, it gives CSVESGTGTRELFF.

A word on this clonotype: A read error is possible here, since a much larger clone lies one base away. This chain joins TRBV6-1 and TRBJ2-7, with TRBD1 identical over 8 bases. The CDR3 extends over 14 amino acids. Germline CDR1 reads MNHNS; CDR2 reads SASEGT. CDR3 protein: CASNHRDRIYEKYF. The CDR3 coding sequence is TGTGCCAGCAACCACCGGGACAGGATCTACGAGAAGTACTTC.

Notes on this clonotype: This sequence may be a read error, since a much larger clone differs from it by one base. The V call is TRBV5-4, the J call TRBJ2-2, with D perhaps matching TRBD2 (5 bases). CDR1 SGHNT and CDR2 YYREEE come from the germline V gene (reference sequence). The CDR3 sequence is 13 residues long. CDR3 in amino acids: CASSLSSTGEMFF. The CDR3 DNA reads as TGTGCCAGCAGCTTGTCAAGCACCGGGGAGATGTTTTTT.

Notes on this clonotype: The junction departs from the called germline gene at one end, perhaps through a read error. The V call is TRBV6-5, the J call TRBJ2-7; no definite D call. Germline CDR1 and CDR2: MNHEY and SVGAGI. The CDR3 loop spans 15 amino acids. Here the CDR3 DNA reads TGTGCCAGCAGTTACACCCCGGAACAAGGCTACGAGCAATACTTC. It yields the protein CASSYTPEQGYEQYF.

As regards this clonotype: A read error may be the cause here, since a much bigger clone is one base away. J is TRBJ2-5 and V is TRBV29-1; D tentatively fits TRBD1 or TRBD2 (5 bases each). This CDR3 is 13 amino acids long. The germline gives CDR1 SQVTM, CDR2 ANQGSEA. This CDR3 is CGVDGANQETQYF. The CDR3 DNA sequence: TGCGGCGTTGACGGGGCCAATCAAGAGACCCAGTACTTC.

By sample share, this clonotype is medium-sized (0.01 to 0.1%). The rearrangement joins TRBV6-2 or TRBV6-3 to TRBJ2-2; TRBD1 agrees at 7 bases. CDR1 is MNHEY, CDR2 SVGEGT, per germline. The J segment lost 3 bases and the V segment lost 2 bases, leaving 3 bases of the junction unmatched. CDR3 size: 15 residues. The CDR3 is CASSYDRVDTGELFF. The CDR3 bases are TGTGCCAGCAGTTACGACAGGGTAGACACCGGGGAGCTGTTTTTT.

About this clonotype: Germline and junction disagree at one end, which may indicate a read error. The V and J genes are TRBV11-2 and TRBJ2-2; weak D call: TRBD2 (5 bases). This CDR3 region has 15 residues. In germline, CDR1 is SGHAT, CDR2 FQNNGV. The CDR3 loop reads CASGPPQGPTGELCF. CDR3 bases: TGTGCCAGCGGCCCTCCGCAAGGGCCGACCGGGGAGCTGTGTTTT.

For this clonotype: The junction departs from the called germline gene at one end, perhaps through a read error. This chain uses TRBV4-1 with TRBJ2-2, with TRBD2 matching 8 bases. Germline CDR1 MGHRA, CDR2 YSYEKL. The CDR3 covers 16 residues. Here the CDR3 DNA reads TGCGCCAGCAACCTCGGGACTAGTGGGAACTCCGGGGAGCTGTTTTTT. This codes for CASNLGTSGNSGELFF.

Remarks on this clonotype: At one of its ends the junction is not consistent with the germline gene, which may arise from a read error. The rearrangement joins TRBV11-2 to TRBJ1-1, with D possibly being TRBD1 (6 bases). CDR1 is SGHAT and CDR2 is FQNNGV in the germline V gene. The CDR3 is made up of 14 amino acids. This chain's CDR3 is CASILARGATETFF. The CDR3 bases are TGTGCCAGCATCTTAGCGCGGGGGGCCACTGAAACTTTCTTT.